Listed here are 30 T cell receptor beta chains from one sample, sequenced in a study of regulatory T cells in long-lasting Graves disease. Specified time point: newly diagnosed GD, antithyroid drugs for less than 3 months. Generation of the TCR library employed RNA extracted from PBMCs. CDR3-region Arm-PCR and iRepertoire HTBI primers produced the TCR beta libraries. TCRdb reanalysed the multiplex PCR reads using MiXCR and keeps one entry per CDR3 protein. The sample holds some 460,000 distinct CDR3 sequences; 15% to 20% are singletons and the top ten take 9% to 15%. This same sample was also part of a study on T cells in Graves' hyperthyroidism and ophthalmopathy.

The sequencing used peripheral blood mononuclear cells (PBMCs), collected at new diagnosis, from a patient treated with antithyroid drugs. These receptors were obtained from a man aged 35 to 55 with Graves disease.

About this clonotype itself: A clone one base away is much larger, so this may be a read error. The CDR3 loop is CSATGLAGGTDTQYF. CDR3 DNA sequence: TGCAGTGCCACGGGACTAGCGGGGGGCACAGATACGCAGTATTTT. The chain links TRBV20-1 to TRBJ2-3; 14 bases map to TRBD2. CDR3 size: 15 residues. The germline V gene has CDR1 DFQATT and CDR2 SNEGSKA (reference sequence). Trimming took 6 bases from V and 1 from J; bases not matched to a gene: 3.

This clonotype was seen a single time. Germline and junction disagree at one end, which may indicate a read error. The V and J genes are TRBV7-9 and TRBJ1-3; maybe TRBD1 (6 bases). The CDR3 is 15 residues long. Germline CDR1 is SEHNR and CDR2 is FQNEAQ (reference sequence). The DNA of the CDR3 is TGTGCCAGCAGCACGACTCCGGGGGCTGGAAACACCACATATTTT. Translated: CASSTTPGAGNTTYF.

Points on this clonotype: This may be a read error: a much more frequent sequence differs by one nucleotide. The chain carries TRBV5-1 and TRBJ1-1; a weak D match, TRBD1 (5 bases). Trimming removed 1 base from V and 7 bases from J, with 11 bases in between. Per germline, CDR1 SGHRS and CDR2 YFSETQ. CDR3 size: 13 residues. CDR3 sequence: CASSLSQDIEAFF. The CDR3 DNA sequence: TGCGCCAGCAGCTTGTCCCAGGACATTGAAGCTTTCTTT.

The chain employs TRBV19 and TRBJ1-1; no definite D call. The V gene lost 7 bases and the J gene lost 4 bases, with 13 bases spanning the gap. Germline CDR1 reads LNHDA; CDR2 reads SQIVND (reference sequence). The CDR3 totals 13 residues. CDR3: CASTLGVSTEAFF. The DNA for the CDR3 is TGTGCCAGTACTCTTGGGGTGAGCACTGAAGCTTTCTTT.

A remark on this clonotype: A much larger clone lies a single base off, so this may be a read error. V and J are TRBV11-2 and TRBJ2-2, with a tentative D call TRBD2 (5 bases). The germline V gene has CDR1 SGHAT and CDR2 FQNNGV. CDR3 length: 14 residues. The CDR3 spells CASSSFQNTGELSF. CDR3 sequence (DNA): TGTGCCAGCAGCTCGTTCCAGAACACCGGGGAGCTGTCTTTT.

This clonotype came up a few times. The CDR3 bases are TGTGCCAGCGGAAGGGGGTTAAACTATGGCTACACCTTC. Translation: CASGRGLNYGYTF. V is TRBV28 and J is TRBJ1-2; D may be TRBD1 (6 bases). Trimming shortened V by 8 bases and J by 2 bases, and 12 bases separated the two germline ends. CDR3 length: 13 amino acids. From germline, CDR1 is MDHEN and CDR2 SYDVKM.

This chain connects TRBV5-1 to TRBJ2-1; D is unresolved. The CDR3 extends over 14 amino acids. CDR1 is SGHRS, CDR2 YFSETQ, per germline. Trimming cost V 0 bases and J 7 bases, with 11 bases left between them. The CDR3 DNA follows: TGCGCCAGCAGCTTGGGGCTGACCGAGAATGAGCAGTTCTTC. Amino acids: CASSLGLTENEQFF. Using reference TRBV5-1 and TRBJ2-1 for the parts outside the CDR3, the full variable domain is KAGVTQTPRYLIKTRGQQVTLSCSPISGHRSVSWYQQTPGQGLQFLFEYFSETQRNKGNFPGRFSGRQFSNSRSEMNVSTLELGDSALYLCASSLGLTENEQFFGPGTRLTVL.

As regards this clonotype: A far larger clone is a single base away, which makes a read error likely. No conserved phenylalanine or tryptophan ends this CDR3, so it is likely a read error. This chain uses TRBV6-2 or TRBV6-3 with TRBJ2-3, with D tentatively TRBD2 (5 bases). Trimming took 6 bases from V and 0 from J, leaving 16 bases between them. The CDR3 contains 16 residues. The germline V gene has CDR1 MNHEY and CDR2 SVGEGT. CDR3 sequence: CASSFRGYPSTDTQYL. DNA of the CDR3: TGTGCCAGCAGCTTCCGGGGTTACCCGAGCACAGATACGCAGTATCTT.

There are many counts of this clonotype. The J gene is TRBJ2-3, the V gene TRBV5-1, with 7 bases identical to TRBD2. There are 15 residues in the CDR3. V shed 4 bases and J 0 bases; nucleotides not matched to a gene: 5. Germline V gene data show CDR1 as SGHRS and CDR2 as YFSETQ. Written as DNA, the CDR3 is TGCGCCAGCAGCGTGTATAGCGGGAGCACAGATACGCAGTATTTT. This gives the protein CASSVYSGSTDTQYF. Full variable domain (missing parts from reference TRBV5-1 and TRBJ2-3): KAGVTQTPRYLIKTRGQQVTLSCSPISGHRSVSWYQQTPGQGLQFLFEYFSETQRNKGNFPGRFSGRQFSNSRSEMNVSTLELGDSALYLCASSVYSGSTDTQYFGPGTRLTVL.

This clonotype came up many times. The CDR3 is CASSLPGTVQETQYF. The CDR3 nucleotides read TGTGCCAGCAGTTTACCCGGGACGGTCCAAGAGACCCAGTACTTC. This chain uses TRBV6-2 or TRBV6-3 with TRBJ2-5; D might be TRBD1 or TRBD2, each matching 5 bases. The CDR3 consists of 15 residues. The germline V gene encodes CDR1 MNHEY and CDR2 SVGEGT. The V gene lost 4 bases and the J gene lost 1 base, with 13 bases spanning the gap.

Ten or more counts support this clonotype. The V and J genes are TRBV27 and TRBJ2-2; no reliable D call. There are 17 residues in the CDR3. CDR1 is MNHEY, CDR2 SMNVEV, per germline (reference sequence). V dropped 2 bases and J dropped 4 bases, with 17 bases sitting between them. CDR3 protein: CASSLKYPFSGTGELFF. The CDR3 DNA sequence: TGTGCCAGCAGTTTAAAATACCCATTTTCGGGCACCGGGGAGCTGTTTTTT.

The chain uses TRBV6-2 or TRBV6-3 and TRBJ1-1; no definite D call. The CDR3 runs 14 residues. Germline V gene sequence: CDR1 MNHEY, CDR2 SVGEGT. V gave up 5 bases and J gave up 6 bases, with 16 bases separating them. The CDR3: CASSPARRYSEAFF. The CDR3 DNA sequence: TGTGCCAGCAGTCCAGCCCGGAGGTATTCTGAAGCTTTCTTT.

The sample holds a few counts of this clonotype. This chain uses TRBV9 with TRBJ2-1; D may match TRBD1 or TRBD2 (5 bases each). Germline lookup yields CDR1 SGDLS and CDR2 YYNGEE. This CDR3 is built from 15 residues. Between the trimmed V and J ends, which lost 3 bases and 5 bases, there was a span of 15 bases. The CDR3 here is CASSATGDENNEQFF. For the CDR3, the DNA is TGTGCCAGCAGCGCGACCGGGGACGAGAACAATGAGCAGTTCTTC. Complete variable domain (other parts from reference TRBV9 and TRBJ2-1): DSGVTQTPKHLITATGQRVTLRCSPRSGDLSVYWYQQSLDQGLQFLIQYYNGEERAKGNILERFSAQQFPDLHSELNLSSLELGDSALYFCASSATGDENNEQFFGPGTRLTVL.

This clonotype was detected many times. The gene calls are TRBV6-1 and TRBJ2-7; D is perhaps TRBD2 (6 bases). The CDR3 sequence is 15 residues long. Germline CDR1 and CDR2: MNHNS and SASEGT. The germline V and J ends were trimmed by 10 bases and 4 bases, with 23 bases remaining between them. This CDR3 is CATKPRGFSAYEQYF. The CDR3 DNA reads as TGTGCCACCAAACCCCGGGGGTTCTCGGCGTACGAGCAGTACTTC.

This clonotype was picked up a small number of times. The chain combines TRBV6-9 with TRBJ1-2, with D possibly being TRBD1 (5 bases). V was shortened by 3 bases and J by 2 bases, with 22 bases between the two germline ends. Per the germline V gene, CDR1 is MNHGY and CDR2 is SVAAGI. There are 18 residues in the CDR3. The DNA for the CDR3 is TGTGCCAGCAGTTACTTGCAGGACATAACTATAGACAACTATGGCTACACCTTC. This translates into CASSYLQDITIDNYGYTF.

This clonotype has ten or more counts. V and J are TRBV30 and TRBJ2-1; D gene unclear. This CDR3 has 13 residues. V lost 2 bases, J lost 1 base, and 6 bases lay in between. Germline values: CDR1 GTSNPN, CDR2 SVGIG (reference sequence). CDR3 nucleotides: TGTGCCTGGAGTCTCCGGTCCTACAATGAGCAGTTCTTC. It codes for CAWSLRSYNEQFF.

V is TRBV27 and J is TRBJ2-1; 10 positions match TRBD1. Germline loops: CDR1 MNHEY, CDR2 SMNVEV (reference sequence). There are 15 residues in the CDR3. V lost 7 bases and J lost 3; bases outside the gene matches: 6. The CDR3 DNA follows: TGTGCCAGCAAAACCGGGACAGGGGTCTACAATGAGCAGTTCTTC. This codes for CASKTGTGVYNEQFF.

This clonotype showed up many times. The V call is TRBV27, the J call TRBJ1-1; the D is unclear. Germline assignment: CDR1 MNHEY and CDR2 SMNVEV (reference sequence). V shed 0 bases and J shed 1 base, with 9 bases lying between them. This CDR3 comprises 15 residues. The CDR3: CASSLSSTSNTEAFF. The CDR3 bases are TGTGCCAGCAGTTTATCGTCAACTTCGAACACTGAAGCTTTCTTT.

This chain's CDR3 is CATAPDSSNQPQHF. As DNA, the CDR3 is TGTGCCACCGCCCCGGACAGTAGCAATCAGCCCCAGCATTTT. The chain recombines TRBV19 with TRBJ1-5; tentative D call: TRBD1 (6 bases). CDR1 is LNHDA and CDR2 is SQIVND in the germline V gene (reference sequence). CDR3 length: 14 amino acids. The germline V and J ends were trimmed by 10 bases and 0 bases, with 13 bases remaining between them. The whole variable domain, remainder taken from reference TRBV19 and TRBJ1-5, is DGGITQSPKYLFRKEGQNVTLSCEQNLNHDAMYWYRQDPGQGLRLIYYSQIVNDFQKGDIAEGYSVSREKKESFPLTVTSAQKNPTAFYLCATAPDSSNQPQHFGDGTRLSIL.

This clonotype has just a few counts. V gene TRBV29-1 combines with J gene TRBJ2-4; 7 nucleotides agree with TRBD1. Per germline, CDR1 SQVTM and CDR2 ANQGSEA. V lost 7 bases and J lost 5; bases outside the gene matches: 8. This CDR3 region has 13 residues. DNA for the CDR3: TGCAGCGCGGGACAGACCTTAGAAAACATTCAGTACTTC. Its translation is CSAGQTLENIQYF. The full variable domain, rest sourced from reference TRBV29-1 and TRBJ2-4, is SAVISQKPSRDICQRGTSLTIQCQVDSQVTMMFWYRQQPGQSLTLIATANQGSEATYESGFVIDKFPISRPNLTFSTLTVSNMSPEDSSIYLCSAGQTLENIQYFGAGTRLSVL.

This clonotype was seen more than once but under ten times. The rearrangement links TRBV28 to TRBJ2-3; TRBD1 agrees at 7 bases. Germline assignment: CDR1 MDHEN and CDR2 SYDVKM. CDR3 length equals 16 residues. V was clipped by 4 bases and J by 5 bases; unmatched bases: 12. The CDR3 loop reads CASSYLDRVGIDTQYF. The CDR3 DNA reads as TGTGCCAGCAGTTACCTCGACAGGGTAGGAATAGATACGCAGTATTTT.

In this sample, this clonotype turned up many times. This chain links TRBV7-2 with TRBJ2-7, with a tentative D call TRBD2 (7 bases). The ends were cut back, 3 bases at V and 4 bases at J, with 16 bases in the middle. This CDR3 is built from 15 residues. Germline CDR1 is SGHTA and CDR2 is FQGNSA. Here the CDR3 DNA reads TGTGCCAGCAGCTTCGCGGGGGCTGGAAGTTACGAGCAGTACTTC. As protein: CASSFAGAGSYEQYF.

This clonotype was recorded many times. This rearrangement joins TRBV24-1 to TRBJ2-1; D possibly matches TRBD1 or TRBD2 (5 bases each). From germline, CDR1 is KGHDR and CDR2 SFDVKD. The length of the CDR3 is 16 residues. V lost 4 bases, J lost 8 bases, and 20 bases lay in between. The CDR3 bases are TGTGCCACCAGTGACCGTTCGGGGCCGAAGGCGGATGAGCAGTTCTTC. Its translation is CATSDRSGPKADEQFF.

This clonotype was seen repeatedly, ten times or more. The chain couples TRBV2 to TRBJ2-1; TRBD1 aligns across 10 bases. Gene TRBJ2-5 matches the end of the DNA better, so the J call may be wrong. This CDR3 is built from 14 residues. Germline V gene lookup returns CDR1 SNHLY and CDR2 FYNNEI. CDR3 sequence: CASSEDRGTETQYF. The CDR3 DNA reads as TGTGCCAGCAGTGAGGACAGGGGGACGGAGACCCAGTACTTC.

At least ten counts were recorded for this clonotype. The genes are TRBV6-9 and TRBJ1-4; D unclear. Per germline, CDR1 MNHGY and CDR2 SVAAGI. This CDR3 is 14 amino acids long. V dropped 3 bases and J dropped 7 bases, with 12 bases sitting between them. CDR3 protein: CASSYEVSGEKLFF. CDR3 in DNA: TGTGCCAGCAGTTACGAGGTATCGGGTGAAAAACTGTTTTTT.

This chain links TRBV9 with TRBJ1-3; D gene unclear. Per the germline V gene, CDR1 is SGDLS and CDR2 is YYNGEE. There are 13 residues in the CDR3. V shed 4 bases and J shed 6 bases, with 11 bases lying between them. CDR3 residues: CASSPASSNTIYF. The CDR3 DNA reads as TGTGCCAGCAGCCCTGCGAGTTCAAACACCATATATTTT.

This clonotype has a handful of counts. This sequence joins TRBV9 and TRBJ2-2; D gene uncertain. Between the trimmed V and J ends, which lost 0 bases and 6 bases, there was a span of 6 bases. The CDR3 covers 13 residues. CDR1 and CDR2 (germline): SGDLS, YYNGEE. The DNA of the CDR3 is TGTGCCAGCAGCGTAGGGGCCCCCGGGGAGCTGTTTTTT. Its protein is CASSVGAPGELFF.

There are many counts of this clonotype. The V gene is TRBV28, the J gene TRBJ1-2; 8 bases line up with TRBD1. The V gene end was trimmed by 5 bases and the J gene end by 3 bases; junction bases not matched to a gene: 5. CDR1 and CDR2 (germline): MDHEN, SYDVKM. The CDR3 sequence is 14 residues long. DNA for the CDR3: TGTGCCAGCAGTCCAGGGGGCGGTGACTATGGCTACACCTTC. Translating gives CASSPGGGDYGYTF.

The chain employs TRBV27 and TRBJ1-2; D might be TRBD1 (5 bases). V gave up 4 bases and J gave up 10 bases, with 13 bases separating them. Germline V CDR1 and CDR2: MNHEY, SMNVEV (reference sequence). The CDR3 sequence is 12 residues long. The CDR3 spells CASSSGGGDYTF. The CDR3 DNA follows: TGTGCCAGCAGTTCGGGGGGTGGTGACTACACCTTC.

The chain combines TRBV28 with TRBJ1-4, with D unresolved. V dropped 11 bases and J dropped 3 bases, with 7 bases sitting between them. CDR3 length equals 11 residues. Germline CDR1 is MDHEN and CDR2 is SYDVKM. This CDR3 is CAVGANEKLFF. The CDR3 DNA is TGTGCCGTCGGGGCTAATGAAAAACTGTTTTTT.